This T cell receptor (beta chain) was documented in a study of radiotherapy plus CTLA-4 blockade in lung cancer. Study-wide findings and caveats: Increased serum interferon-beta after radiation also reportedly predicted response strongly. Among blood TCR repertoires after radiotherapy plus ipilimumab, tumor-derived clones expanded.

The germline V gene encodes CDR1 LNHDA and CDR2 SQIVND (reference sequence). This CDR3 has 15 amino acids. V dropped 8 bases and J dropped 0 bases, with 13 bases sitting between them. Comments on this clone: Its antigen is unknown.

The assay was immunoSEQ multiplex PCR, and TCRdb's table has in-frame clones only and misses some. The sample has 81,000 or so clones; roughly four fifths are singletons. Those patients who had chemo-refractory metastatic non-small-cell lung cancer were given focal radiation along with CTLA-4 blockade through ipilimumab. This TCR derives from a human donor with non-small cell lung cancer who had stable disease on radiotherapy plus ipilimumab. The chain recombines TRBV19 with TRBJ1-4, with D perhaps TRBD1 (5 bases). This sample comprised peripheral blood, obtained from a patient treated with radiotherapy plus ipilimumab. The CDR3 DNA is TGTGCCAGTGCCCGGGACGTTTCAACTAATGAAAAACTGTTTTTT. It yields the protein CASARDVSTNEKLFF.